The rows below give T cell receptor beta chains drawn from one sample of a study of PD-1 blockade in classical Hodgkin lymphoma. Data came from immunoSEQ multiplex PCR; TCRdb stores just in-frame clones and leaves some out. The sample yields 53,000 or so clones, around 85% seen once. The sample consisted of peripheral blood mononuclear cells (PBMCs), taken at baseline. All receptors derive from a human donor with classical Hodgkin lymphoma. The CDR3 runs from the conserved cysteine through the conserved F or W. Fields, in order: CDR3 DNA, CDR3 protein, V gene, clone size, J gene, D gene, CDR3 length. A D gene is named only where the DNA matches it firmly. Clone size is shown for a subset of rows, as once, few, many or a class of expanded clone.

TGCGCCAGCAGCCAAGATTTACTAGCGGGAGGCCTCAATGAGCAGTTCTTC	CASSQDLLAGGLNEQFF	TRBV4-1	once	TRBJ2-1	TRBD2	17
TGTGCCAGCAGAACCGGGGGAAATGAAAAACTGTTTTTT	CASRTGGNEKLFF	TRBV7-9	-	TRBJ1-4	-	13
TGTGCCAGCAGTGACGGAGAGGGAGGCACAGATACGCAGTATTTT	CASSDGEGGTDTQYF	TRBV6-4	-	TRBJ2-3	-	15
TGCGCCAGCAGCTTGGACGTCCACGAGCAGTACTTC	CASSLDVHEQYF	TRBV5-1	-	TRBJ2-7	-	12
TGTGCCAGCAGCTTCCAGGTCGAAGCCGGGAACACTGAAGCTTTCTTT	CASSFQVEAGNTEAFF	TRBV21-1	few	TRBJ1-1	-	16
TGTGCCAGTAGTATAGCGTGGAGGTTCTCTGGAAACACCATATATTTT	CASSIAWRFSGNTIYF	TRBV19	-	TRBJ1-3	-	16
TGCGCCAGCAGCCAAGTGTTATACAATGAAAAACTGTTTTTT	CASSQVLYNEKLFF	TRBV4-1	-	TRBJ1-4	-	14
TGTGCCAGCAGTGATCAAGAGGGGAAGCCCCAGCATTTT	CASSDQEGKPQHF	TRBV2	-	TRBJ1-5	-	13
TGTGCCAGCAGCTGGACTAGCGGAGCGTACAATGAGCAGTTCTTC	CASSWTSGAYNEQFF	TRBV7-2	-	TRBJ2-1	TRBD2	15
TGTGCCAGCACCAGGGGATGGGGCTACACCTTC	CASTRGWGYTF	TRBV6-5	-	TRBJ1-2	-	11
TGTGCCAGCAGCCGAGGACAGCTTACTCGAAACACAGATACGCAGTATTTT	CASSRGQLTRNTDTQYF	TRBV11-3	-	TRBJ2-3	-	17
TGTGCCAGCAGCCAGGGGGGGACTAGTATTTTCACCGGGGAGCTGTTTTTT	CASSQGGTSIFTGELFF	TRBV11-2	-	TRBJ2-2	-	17
TGTGCCAGCAGCTTAGGGTCTAGCGGGAGCTACAATGAGCAGTTCTTC	CASSLGSSGSYNEQFF	TRBV11-3	-	TRBJ2-1	TRBD2	16
TGTGCCAGCAGCTTAGATTCCGGCAGGGCGGAGACCCAGTACTTC	CASSLDSGRAETQYF	TRBV7-6	-	TRBJ2-5	-	15
TGTGCCAGCAGCTTTGCTAGCGGGAGCACAGATACGCAGTATTTT	CASSFASGSTDTQYF	TRBV5-4	-	TRBJ2-3	TRBD2	15
TGCGCCAGCAGCCAAGATACGACTAGCGGATATTACAATGAGCAGTTCTTC	CASSQDTTSGYYNEQFF	TRBV4-3	-	TRBJ2-1	TRBD2	17